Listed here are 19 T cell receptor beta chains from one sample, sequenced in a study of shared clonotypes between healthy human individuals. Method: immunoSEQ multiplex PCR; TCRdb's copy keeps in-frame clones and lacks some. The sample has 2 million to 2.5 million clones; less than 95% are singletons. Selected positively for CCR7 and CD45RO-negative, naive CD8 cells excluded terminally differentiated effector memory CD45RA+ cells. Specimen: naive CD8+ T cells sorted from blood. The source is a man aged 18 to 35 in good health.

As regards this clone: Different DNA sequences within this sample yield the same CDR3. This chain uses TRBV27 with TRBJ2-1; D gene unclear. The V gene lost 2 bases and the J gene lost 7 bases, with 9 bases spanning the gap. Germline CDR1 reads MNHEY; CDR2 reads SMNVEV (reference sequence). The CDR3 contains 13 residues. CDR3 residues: CASSLGARNEQFF. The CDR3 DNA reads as TGTGCCAGCAGTTTAGGAGCTCGAAATGAGCAGTTCTTC.

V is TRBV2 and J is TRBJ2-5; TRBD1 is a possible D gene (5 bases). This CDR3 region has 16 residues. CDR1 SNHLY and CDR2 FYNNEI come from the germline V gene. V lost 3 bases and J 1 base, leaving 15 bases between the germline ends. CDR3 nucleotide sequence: TGTGCCAGCAGTGAGTGGGTGACAGACCTCCAAGAGACCCAGTACTTC. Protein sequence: CASSEWVTDLQETQYF.

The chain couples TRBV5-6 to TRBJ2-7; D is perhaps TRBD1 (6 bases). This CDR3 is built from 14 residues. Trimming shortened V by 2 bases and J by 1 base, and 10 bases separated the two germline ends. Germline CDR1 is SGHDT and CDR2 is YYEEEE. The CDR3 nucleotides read TGTGCCAGCAGCTTCGGGGACACTTCCTACGAGCAGTACTTC. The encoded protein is CASSFGDTSYEQYF.

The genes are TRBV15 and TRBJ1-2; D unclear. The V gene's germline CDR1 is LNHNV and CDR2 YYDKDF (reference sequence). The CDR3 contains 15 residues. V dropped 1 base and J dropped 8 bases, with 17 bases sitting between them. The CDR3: CATSRAEGIIEGYTF. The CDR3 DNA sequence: TGTGCCACCAGCAGAGCTGAGGGCATAATCGAAGGCTACACCTTC.

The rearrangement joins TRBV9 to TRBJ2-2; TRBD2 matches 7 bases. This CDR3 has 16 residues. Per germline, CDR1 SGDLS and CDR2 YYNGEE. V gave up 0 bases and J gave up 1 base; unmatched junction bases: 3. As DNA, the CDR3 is TGTGCCAGCAGCGTAGGGGGAGGGTGGAACACCGGGGAGCTGTTTTTT. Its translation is CASSVGGGWNTGELFF.

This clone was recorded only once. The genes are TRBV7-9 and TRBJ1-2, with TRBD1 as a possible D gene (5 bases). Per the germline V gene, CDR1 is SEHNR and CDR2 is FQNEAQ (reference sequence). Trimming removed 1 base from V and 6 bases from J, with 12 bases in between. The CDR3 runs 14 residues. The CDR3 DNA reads TGTGCCAGCAGCTTAGGGTCAGGGCCGGATGGCTACACCTTC. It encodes CASSLGSGPDGYTF.

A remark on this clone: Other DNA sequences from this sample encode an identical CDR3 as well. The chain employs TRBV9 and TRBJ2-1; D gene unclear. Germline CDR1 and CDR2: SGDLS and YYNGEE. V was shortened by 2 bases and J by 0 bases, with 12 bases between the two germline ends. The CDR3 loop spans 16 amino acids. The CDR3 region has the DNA TGTGCCAGCAGCGTTTCCCGACATAGCTCCTACAATGAGCAGTTCTTC. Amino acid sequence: CASSVSRHSSYNEQFF.

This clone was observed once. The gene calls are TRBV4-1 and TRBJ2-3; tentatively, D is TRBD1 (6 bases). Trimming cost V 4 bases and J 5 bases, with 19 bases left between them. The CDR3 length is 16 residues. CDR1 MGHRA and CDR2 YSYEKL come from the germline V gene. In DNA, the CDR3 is TGCGCCAGCAGCCCCTCGACGGGACACCGGATAGATACGCAGTATTTT. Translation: CASSPSTGHRIDTQYF.

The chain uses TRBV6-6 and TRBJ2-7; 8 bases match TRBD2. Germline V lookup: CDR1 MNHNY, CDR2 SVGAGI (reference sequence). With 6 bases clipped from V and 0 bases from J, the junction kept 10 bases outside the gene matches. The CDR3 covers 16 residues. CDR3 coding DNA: TGTGCCAGCAGCTCACTTAGCGGGGAACCCTCCTACGAGCAGTACTTC. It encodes CASSSLSGEPSYEQYF.

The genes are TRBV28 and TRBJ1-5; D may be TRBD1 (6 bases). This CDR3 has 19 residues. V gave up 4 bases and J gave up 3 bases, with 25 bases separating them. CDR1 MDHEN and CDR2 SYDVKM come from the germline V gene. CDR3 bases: TGTGCCAGCAGTTGGCCCGGGACATTAGGGGCTCCGATCAATCAGCCCCAGCATTTT. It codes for CASSWPGTLGAPINQPQHF.

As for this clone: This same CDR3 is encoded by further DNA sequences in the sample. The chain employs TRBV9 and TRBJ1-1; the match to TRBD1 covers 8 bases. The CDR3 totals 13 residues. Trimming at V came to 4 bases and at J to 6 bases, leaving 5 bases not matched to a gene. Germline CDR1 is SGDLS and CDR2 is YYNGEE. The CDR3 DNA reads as TGTGCCAGCAGCCCAAGGGACAGGCCTGAAGCTTTCTTT. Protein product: CASSPRDRPEAFF.

The CDR3 protein is CASSLAQGGNTIYF. The CDR3 DNA reads TGTGCCAGCAGCTTAGCACAGGGCGGAAACACCATATATTTT. The rearrangement joins TRBV7-9 to TRBJ1-3, with a weak D call TRBD1 (6 bases). CDR3 size: 14 residues. The germline V gene encodes CDR1 SEHNR and CDR2 FQNEAQ (reference sequence). Trimming removed 0 bases at V and 4 bases at J, with 7 bases between.

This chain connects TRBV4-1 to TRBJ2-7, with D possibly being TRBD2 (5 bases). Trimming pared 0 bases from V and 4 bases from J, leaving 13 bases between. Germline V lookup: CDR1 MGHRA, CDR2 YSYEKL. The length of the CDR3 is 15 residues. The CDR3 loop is CASSQDGVGGYEQYF. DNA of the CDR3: TGCGCCAGCAGCCAAGATGGGGTCGGCGGGTACGAGCAGTACTTC.

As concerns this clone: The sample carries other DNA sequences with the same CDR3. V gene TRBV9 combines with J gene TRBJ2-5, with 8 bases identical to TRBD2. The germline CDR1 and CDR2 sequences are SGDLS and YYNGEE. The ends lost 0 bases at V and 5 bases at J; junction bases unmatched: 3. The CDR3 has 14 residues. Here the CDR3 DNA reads TGTGCCAGCAGCGTAGCGGGAGGGCCGGAGACCCAGTACTTC. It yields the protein CASSVAGGPETQYF.

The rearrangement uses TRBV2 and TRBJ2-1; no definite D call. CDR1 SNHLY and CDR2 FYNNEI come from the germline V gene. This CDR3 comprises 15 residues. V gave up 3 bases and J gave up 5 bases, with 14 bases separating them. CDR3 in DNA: TGTGCCAGCAGTGAGGAATGGCGGATAAACAATGAGCAGTTCTTC. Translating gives CASSEEWRINNEQFF.

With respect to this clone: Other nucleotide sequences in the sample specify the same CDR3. The CDR3 sequence: CASSEVGGNQPQHF. The CDR3 nucleotides read TGTGCCAGCAGTGAAGTCGGGGGTAATCAGCCCCAGCATTTT. The rearrangement links TRBV2 to TRBJ1-5, with D maybe TRBD1 (5 bases). Per the germline V gene, CDR1 is SNHLY and CDR2 is FYNNEI. Trimming took 1 base from V and 4 from J, leaving 8 bases between them. This CDR3 comprises 14 residues.

CDR3 nucleotide sequence: TGTGCCAGCAGCGTAGAGGCAGGCGGTGGAGATGAAAAACTGTTTTTT. Protein: CASSVEAGGGDEKLFF. V gene TRBV9 combines with J gene TRBJ1-4; no clear D gene. The V end was cut by 0 bases, the J end by 6 bases, with 15 bases between. Per the germline V gene, CDR1 is SGDLS and CDR2 is YYNGEE. CDR3 size: 16 residues.

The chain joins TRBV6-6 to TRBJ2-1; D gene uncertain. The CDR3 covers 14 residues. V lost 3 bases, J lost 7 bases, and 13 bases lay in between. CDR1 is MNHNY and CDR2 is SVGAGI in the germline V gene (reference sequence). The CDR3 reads CASSYAMGSNEQFF. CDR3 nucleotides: TGTGCCAGCAGTTATGCGATGGGTAGTAATGAGCAGTTCTTC.

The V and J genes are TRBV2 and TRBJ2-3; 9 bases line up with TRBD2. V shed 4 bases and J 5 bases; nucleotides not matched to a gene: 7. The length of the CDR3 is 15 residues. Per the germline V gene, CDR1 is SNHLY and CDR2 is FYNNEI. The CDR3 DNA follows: TGTGCCAGCAGTGGGGTAGCGGGAGAAGGAGATACGCAGTATTTT. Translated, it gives CASSGVAGEGDTQYF.